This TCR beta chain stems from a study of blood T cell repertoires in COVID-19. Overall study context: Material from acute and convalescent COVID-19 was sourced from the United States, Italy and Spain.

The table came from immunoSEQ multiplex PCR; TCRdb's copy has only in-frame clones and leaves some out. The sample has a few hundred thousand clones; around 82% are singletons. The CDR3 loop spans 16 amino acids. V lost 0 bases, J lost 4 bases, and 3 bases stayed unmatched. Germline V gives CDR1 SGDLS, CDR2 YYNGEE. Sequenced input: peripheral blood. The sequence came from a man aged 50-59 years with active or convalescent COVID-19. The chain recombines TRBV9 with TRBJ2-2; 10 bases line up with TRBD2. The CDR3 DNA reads TGTGCCAGCAGCGTAGGCAGCGGGGGGGTCACCGGGGAGCTGTTTTTT. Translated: CASSVGSGGVTGELFF.